These 9 T cell receptor beta chains share one sample of origin, sequenced in a study of blood T cell repertoires in COVID-19. Using immunoSEQ multiplex PCR, the repertoire was profiled, and TCRdb retains in-frame clones only, with some absent. The table shows approximately 100,000 clones, with around 66% occurring only once. Sequenced sample: peripheral blood. The source of these receptors is a man aged 80 or over with acute or convalescent COVID-19.

The chain employs TRBV6-2 or TRBV6-3 and TRBJ2-3; the D gene is possibly TRBD2 (6 bases). With 6 bases removed from V and 6 bases from J, the gap between germline ends came to 10 bases. The CDR3 runs 12 residues. Germline lookup yields CDR1 MNHEY and CDR2 SVGEGT. The CDR3 nucleotides are TGTGCCAGCAGCTATCTAGCGGATACGCAGTATTTT. This codes for CASSYLADTQYF.

V gene TRBV11-3 combines with J gene TRBJ2-2, with D uncertain. Per germline, CDR1 SGHNT and CDR2 YENEEA. V lost 3 bases and J 7 bases, leaving 9 bases between the germline ends. This CDR3 is 13 amino acids long. The CDR3 spells CASSFSSYGELFF. For the CDR3, the DNA is TGTGCCAGCAGCTTTAGCTCATACGGGGAGCTGTTTTTT. Full variable domain (outside the CDR3, taken from reference TRBV11-3 and TRBJ2-2): EAGVVQSPRYKIIEKKQPVAFWCNPISGHNTLYWYLQNLGQGPELLIRYENEEAVDDSQLPKDRFSAERLKGVDSTLKIQPAELGDSAVYLCASSFSSYGELFFGEGSRLTVL.

The chain has TRBV2 and TRBJ2-2, with 8 bases identical to TRBD1. V lost 6 bases, J lost 7 bases, and 7 bases stayed unmatched. Germline-derived CDR1 and CDR2 are SNHLY and FYNNEI. The CDR3 runs 14 residues. CDR3: CASRRTGWVGELFF. CDR3 sequence (DNA): TGTGCCAGCAGGAGGACAGGGTGGGTCGGGGAGCTGTTTTTT.

J is TRBJ2-7 and V is TRBV7-8, with TRBD2 identical over 9 bases. Germline trimming cut 3 bases from V and 7 bases from J; bases unmatched to any gene: 13. This CDR3 is 16 amino acids long. Per germline, CDR1 SGHVS and CDR2 FQNEAQ. The CDR3 nucleotides read TGTGCCAGCAGCTTGACTCTAGCGGGATCTCCGGGTGAGCAGTACTTC. Translating gives CASSLTLAGSPGEQYF.

The chain is built from TRBV5-6 and TRBJ1-1; possibly TRBD1 for D (5 bases). This CDR3 has 14 amino acids. Germline lookup yields CDR1 SGHDT and CDR2 YYEEEE. V lost 0 bases to trimming and J lost 6 bases, with 12 bases between them. The chain's CDR3 is CASSLEQGYSEAFF. CDR3 sequence (DNA): TGTGCCAGCAGCTTGGAGCAGGGATATTCTGAAGCTTTCTTT.

V and J are TRBV4-1 and TRBJ2-7; D is perhaps TRBD1 (5 bases). CDR3 length: 15 residues. Between the trimmed V and J ends, which lost 0 bases and 0 bases, there was a span of 9 bases. Germline V gene data show CDR1 as MGHRA and CDR2 as YSYEKL. CDR3 sequence: CASSQDADSSYEQYF. The CDR3 region has the DNA TGCGCCAGCAGCCAAGACGCCGACAGCTCCTACGAGCAGTACTTC.

This chain connects TRBV29-1 to TRBJ1-3; no clear D. Germline V gene sequence: CDR1 SQVTM, CDR2 ANQGSEA. Between the trimmed V and J ends, which lost 0 bases and 0 bases, there was a span of 12 bases. The CDR3 has 16 amino acids. CDR3 in DNA: TGCAGCGTTGAAGACCCGTCCCTCCTCTCTGGAAACACCATATATTTT. Translated, it gives CSVEDPSLLSGNTIYF.

The chain employs TRBV6-6 and TRBJ1-6, with TRBD1 matching over 9 bases. The CDR3 totals 14 residues. Germline V gene sequence: CDR1 MNHNY, CDR2 SVGAGI (reference sequence). J gave up 8 bases and V 6 bases, and 5 bases lay outside the gene matches. The CDR3 region has the DNA TGTGCCAGCAGGGGACAGGGTTCCCATTCACCCCTCCACTTT. This gives the protein CASRGQGSHSPLHF.

The V and J genes are TRBV7-2 and TRBJ2-5; TRBD2 aligns across 12 bases. The ends lost 5 bases at V and 8 bases at J; junction bases unmatched: 6. The germline gives CDR1 SGHTA, CDR2 FQGNSA. The CDR3 consists of 14 residues. As DNA, the CDR3 is TGTGCCAGCAGCGGTCCTAGCGGGAGGGGAACCCAGTACTTC. This encodes CASSGPSGRGTQYF.